These 12 T cell receptor beta chains share one sample of origin, sequenced in a study of T cell repertoires in cytomegalovirus infection. TCRdb independently ran MiXCR on the reads; one entry per CDR3 protein. The sample yields fewer than 200,000 distinct CDR3 sequences, under 15% seen once. The source material was PBMCs. The receptors here all came from a human donor in good health (CMV status not recorded). Some clones in this sample may be carry-over from other donors' samples.

V gene TRBV6-2 or TRBV6-3 combines with J gene TRBJ2-7; 8 nucleotides match TRBD1. This CDR3 region has 15 residues. The V and J ends lost 6 bases and 1 base, in that order; junction bases with no gene match: 8. The germline gives CDR1 MNHEY, CDR2 SVGEGT. The CDR3 coding sequence is TGTGCCAGCAGCACGCCGGGACAGGCGTCCTACGAGCAGTACTTC. It specifies CASSTPGQASYEQYF.

In regard to this clonotype: A clone one base away is much larger, so this may be a read error. This sequence joins TRBV12-3 or TRBV12-4 and TRBJ2-4; tentatively, D is TRBD1 (6 bases). The CDR3 contains 16 residues. The chain's CDR3 is CASSPGQSLAKYIQYF. Written as DNA, the CDR3 is TGTGCCAGCAGTCCAGGACAGTCGCTAGCCAAATACATTCAGTACTTC.

This clonotype appeared many times. V is TRBV7-8 and J is TRBJ2-3; the D is unclear. Germline V gives CDR1 SGHVS, CDR2 FQNEAQ. The CDR3 loop spans 15 amino acids. Between the trimmed V and J ends, which lost 1 base and 2 bases, there was a span of 10 bases. CDR3 sequence: CASSLDEVSTDTQYF. CDR3 in DNA: TGTGCCAGCAGCTTAGATGAGGTTTCCACAGATACGCAGTATTTT.

This clonotype showed up just a few times. The chain uses TRBV12-3 or TRBV12-4 and TRBJ1-5; D gene unclear. The CDR3 runs to 11 residues. V was shortened by 3 bases and J by 8 bases, with 5 bases between the two germline ends. In DNA, the CDR3 is TGTGCCAGCAGTTTGGGAAAGCCCCAGCATTTT. It is translated as CASSLGKPQHF.

This clonotype was seen repeatedly, ten times or more. The CDR3 is CASSFLTGELFF. For the CDR3, the DNA is TGTGCCAGCAGCTTTCTGACCGGGGAGCTGTTTTTT. This chain connects TRBV7-2 to TRBJ2-2; D remains ambiguous. Trimming pared 3 bases from V and 5 bases from J, leaving 4 bases between. Germline-derived CDR1 and CDR2 are SGHTA and FQGNSA. This CDR3 is 12 amino acids long.

V is TRBV5-1 and J is TRBJ2-3; D might be TRBD1 (6 bases). The V end was cut by 4 bases, the J end by 4 bases, with 13 bases between. The germline gives CDR1 SGHRS, CDR2 YFSETQ. The CDR3 covers 14 residues. CDR3 nucleotides: TGCGCCAGCAGCATTCGACAGGTCCCAGATACGCAGTATTTT. Its protein is CASSIRQVPDTQYF.

The chain recombines TRBV29-1 with TRBJ2-2; the D is unclear. V was cut by 4 bases and J by 1 base, with 10 bases left in between. The CDR3 is 14 amino acids. Germline V gene data show CDR1 as SQVTM and CDR2 as ANQGSEA. CDR3 in DNA: TGCAGCGTTGGTGAACGGTTGAACACCGGGGAGCTGTTTTTT. Amino acids: CSVGERLNTGELFF.

This chain connects TRBV20-1 to TRBJ2-3; tentative D call: TRBD2 (5 bases). Trimming shortened V by 3 bases and J by 2 bases, and 15 bases separated the two germline ends. The CDR3 covers 15 residues. Germline values: CDR1 DFQATT, CDR2 SNEGSKA (reference sequence). CDR3 in DNA: TGCAGTGCTAGGGGCTCTAGCAGAAACACAGATACGCAGTATTTT. Translating gives CSARGSSRNTDTQYF.

The sample holds a few counts of this clonotype. The rearrangement joins TRBV5-1 to TRBJ2-1; D unresolved. The CDR3 spans 14 residues. Germline V gene data show CDR1 as SGHRS and CDR2 as YFSETQ. V was trimmed by 8 bases and J by 2 bases, leaving 14 bases between them. The DNA of the CDR3 is TGCGCCAGTTTTCATACAGAAGCCTACAATGAGCAGTTCTTC. Translating it yields CASFHTEAYNEQFF.

The chain joins TRBV30 to TRBJ1-1; D is uncertain. The CDR3 extends over 10 amino acids. V lost 5 bases and J 6 bases, leaving 7 bases between the germline ends. Germline lookup yields CDR1 GTSNPN and CDR2 SVGIG (reference sequence). The CDR3 spells CAWDNSEAFF. Here the CDR3 DNA reads TGTGCCTGGGATAATTCTGAAGCTTTCTTT. Full variable domain (outside the CDR3, taken from reference TRBV30 and TRBJ1-1): SQTIHQWPATLVQPVGSPLSLECTVEGTSNPNLYWYRQAAGRGLQLLFYSVGIGQISSEVPQNLSASRPQDRQFILSSKKLLLSDSGFYLCAWDNSEAFFGQGTRLTVV.

There are many counts of this clonotype. V gene TRBV7-8 combines with J gene TRBJ2-2; D remains ambiguous. Trimming shortened V by 5 bases and J by 6 bases, and 16 bases separated the two germline ends. The CDR3 runs to 15 residues. Germline CDR1 is SGHVS and CDR2 is FQNEAQ. For the CDR3, the DNA is TGTGCCAGCAGCCCCTTGACTTCTCGGGCCGGGGAGCTGTTTTTT. This gives the protein CASSPLTSRAGELFF. The full variable domain, rest sourced from reference TRBV7-8 and TRBJ2-2, is GAGVSQSPRYKVAKRGQDVALRCDPISGHVSLFWYQQALGQGPEFLTYFQNEAQLDKSGLPSDRFFAERPEGSVSTLKIQRTQQEDSAVYLCASSPLTSRAGELFFGEGSRLTVL.

This rearrangement joins TRBV5-1 to TRBJ1-4, with a weak D call TRBD1 (5 bases). This CDR3 contains 16 residues. Trimming stripped 2 bases from V and 0 bases from J, with 11 bases between. Looked up from germline, CDR1 is SGHRS and CDR2 is YFSETQ. The CDR3 region has the DNA TGCGCCAGCAGCTTAAGGACACCCGCAACTAATGAAAAACTGTTTTTT. This translates into CASSLRTPATNEKLFF.